This record looks at one T cell receptor (beta chain) sequence and its context. Only in-frame clones appear in the TCRdb table, and some are missing; sequencing was by immunoSEQ multiplex PCR. The data show about 150,000 clones, roughly 87% seen once. The data are from a study of blood T cell repertoires in COVID-19. V gave up 4 bases and J gave up 5 bases; unmatched junction bases: 18. Germline CDR1 reads MNHEY; CDR2 reads SMNVEV (reference sequence). The CDR3 spans 19 residues. The origin of this receptor is a woman between 45 and 60 years old who had recovered from COVID-19. The V gene is TRBV27, the J gene TRBJ2-2, with 8 bases aligning to TRBD1. The sequenced material came from PBMCs or T cells enriched from blood (not recorded which). CDR3 bases: TGTGCCAGCAGTTCACAGGGGGTTGTCGTGCGAAATCCTACCGGGGAGCTGTTTTTT. Translation gives CASSSQGVVVRNPTGELFF.